Reported below is one T cell receptor beta chain. Spiking of synthetic TCR analog templates was performed in each PCR. Here immunoSEQ multiplex PCR was the method, and the copy in TCRdb shows in-frame clones only, minus some. The sample gives 20,000 to 30,000 clones, approximately 86% of which show up once; 30% to 40% is in the top ten. This specimen belongs to a study of PD-L1 blockade in urothelial cancer. The overall study: T cells were recovered from blood samples at a median of roughly 150,000.

Trimming cost V 6 bases and J 4 bases; bases outside gene matches: 7. Germline CDR1 is ENHRY and CDR2 is SYGVKD. The CDR3 is 15 amino acids. This chain links TRBV10-3 with TRBJ1-5; 9 bases are a match to TRBD1. The TCR was taken from a man in his sixties with urothelial cancer. This specimen was PBMCs, taken around atezolizumab (anti-PD-L1) treatment. The CDR3 nucleotides are TGTGCCATCAGCCCCGGGACAGGGAGTAATCAGCCCCAGCATTTT. Residues: CAISPGTGSNQPQHF.